This TCR beta chain was identified in a study of T cells in Graves' hyperthyroidism and ophthalmopathy. This clonotype was picked up a small number of times. Trimming removed 0 bases at V and 6 bases at J, with 12 bases between. This CDR3 has 15 amino acids. The germline CDR1 and CDR2 sequences are MRHNA and SNTAGT. TCR beta CDR3 regions were amplified from RNA transcripts. The HTBI set primed first-round TCR CDR3 RT-PCR. TCRdb fed the multiplex PCR reads into MiXCR, producing one record per CDR3 protein. The sample yields hundreds of thousands of distinct CDR3 sequences, around 16% seen once. An absence of ophthalmopathy progression within 18 months meant stable Graves' hyperthyroidism. Those with hyperthyroidism were 18 to 65 years old, newly diagnosed, and ill for under 2 months.

The clonotype was recovered from a woman aged 18-35 years with Graves' hyperthyroidism. This rearrangement joins TRBV6-4 to TRBJ2-1; D tentatively reads TRBD1 or TRBD2 (5 bases each). Sample: blood. Here the CDR3 reads CASSDSVEGSNEQFF. In DNA form, the CDR3 reads TGTGCCAGCAGTGACTCGGTAGAGGGGTCCAATGAGCAGTTCTTC.